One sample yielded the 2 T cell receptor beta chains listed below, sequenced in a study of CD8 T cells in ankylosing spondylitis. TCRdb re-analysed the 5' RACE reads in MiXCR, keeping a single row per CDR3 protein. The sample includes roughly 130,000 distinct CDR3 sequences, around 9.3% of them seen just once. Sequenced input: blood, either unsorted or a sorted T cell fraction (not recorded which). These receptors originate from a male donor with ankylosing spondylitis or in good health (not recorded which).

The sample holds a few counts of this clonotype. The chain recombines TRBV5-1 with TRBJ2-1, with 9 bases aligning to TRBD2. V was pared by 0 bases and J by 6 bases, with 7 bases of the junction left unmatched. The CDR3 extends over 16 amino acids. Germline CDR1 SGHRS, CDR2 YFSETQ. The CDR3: CASSLGLAGSGNEQFF. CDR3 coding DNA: TGCGCCAGCAGCTTGGGGCTAGCGGGATCTGGCAATGAGCAGTTCTTC.

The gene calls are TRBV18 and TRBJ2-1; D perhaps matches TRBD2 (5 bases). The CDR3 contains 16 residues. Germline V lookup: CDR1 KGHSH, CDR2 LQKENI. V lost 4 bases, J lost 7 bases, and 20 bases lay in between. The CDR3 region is CASSQELPPGGNEQFF. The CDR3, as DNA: TGTGCCAGCTCACAAGAGCTCCCGCCCGGAGGAAATGAGCAGTTCTTC.